This entry concerns a single T cell receptor beta chain. The entry originates in a study of blood T cell repertoires in COVID-19. Trimming pared 6 bases from V and 1 base from J, leaving 12 bases between. The germline V gene has CDR1 SEHNR and CDR2 FQNEAQ (reference sequence). This CDR3 is built from 14 residues. Only in-frame clones appear in the TCRdb table, and some are missing; sequencing was by immunoSEQ multiplex PCR. The profile shows 400,000 or so clones, 75% to 90% of them singletons. The V and J genes are TRBV7-9 and TRBJ1-1, with a weak D call TRBD1 (6 bases). Sequencing input: PBMCs or T cells enriched from blood (not recorded which). This TCR derives from a man aged 25-45 years who had recovered from COVID-19. The CDR3 region is CASRGAQTNTEAFF. In DNA, the CDR3 is TGTGCCAGCAGGGGGGCACAGACGAACACTGAAGCTTTCTTT.